This T cell receptor (beta chain) comes out of a study of T-cell reconstitution after alpha-beta-depleted transplantation in children. Study-level findings and limits: From surviving recipient T cells and thymic progenitors came the high day-60 TCRbeta diversity observed in some patients. Reportedly, only several hundred clones from non-depleted graft cells drove alpha-beta T-cell counts at about two months.

This clonotype was counted many times. As yet, its antigen is unknown. Germline V gives CDR1 SGHRS, CDR2 YFSETQ. The CDR3 totals 11 residues. Trimming removed 3 bases from V and 8 bases from J, with 8 bases in between. Unique molecular identifiers were incorporated into the prepared TCRbeta library. TCRdb processed the PCR reads anew with MiXCR; each CDR3 protein has one entry. This sample yields approximately 31,000 distinct CDR3 sequences, of which roughly 6.7% are seen a single time; more than 20% belongs to the top ten. The sample here was peripheral blood, taken 60 days after TCRalphabeta/CD19-depleted stem cell transplant. The TCR comes from a child under two years old who had a stem cell transplant for acute myeloid leukemia, so the T cells may come from the graft donor. The gene calls are TRBV5-1 and TRBJ1-2; D is possibly TRBD1 (5 bases). The CDR3 DNA reads TGCGCCAGCAGCTCGGGGGGAGGCTACACCTTC. Amino acids: CASSSGGGYTF.